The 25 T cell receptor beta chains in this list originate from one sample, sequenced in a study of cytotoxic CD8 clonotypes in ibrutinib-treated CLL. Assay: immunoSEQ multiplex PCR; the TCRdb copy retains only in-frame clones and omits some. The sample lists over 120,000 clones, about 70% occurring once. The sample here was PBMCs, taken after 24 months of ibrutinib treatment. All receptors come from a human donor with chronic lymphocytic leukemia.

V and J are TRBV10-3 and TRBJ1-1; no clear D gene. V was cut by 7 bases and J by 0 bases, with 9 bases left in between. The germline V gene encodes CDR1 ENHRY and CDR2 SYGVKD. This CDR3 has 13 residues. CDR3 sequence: CAITGPMNTEAFF. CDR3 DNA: TGTGCCATCACCGGACCTATGAACACTGAAGCTTTCTTT.

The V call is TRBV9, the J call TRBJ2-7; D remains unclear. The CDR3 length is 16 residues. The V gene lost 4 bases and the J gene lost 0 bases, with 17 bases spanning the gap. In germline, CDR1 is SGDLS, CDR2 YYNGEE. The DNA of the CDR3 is TGTGCCAGCAGCCCCGCCTTGGGGTCGGGCTCCTACGAGCAGTACTTC. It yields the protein CASSPALGSGSYEQYF.

This chain's CDR3 is CASSFLWGTGVSGANVLTF. In nucleotides, the CDR3 is TGTGCCAGCAGTTTTTTGTGGGGGACAGGGGTCTCTGGGGCCAACGTCCTGACTTTC. The genes are TRBV28 and TRBJ2-6, with 10 nucleotides matching TRBD1. Trimming took 3 bases from V and 0 from J; bases not matched to a gene: 8. The V gene's germline CDR1 is MDHEN and CDR2 SYDVKM. The CDR3 extends over 19 amino acids.

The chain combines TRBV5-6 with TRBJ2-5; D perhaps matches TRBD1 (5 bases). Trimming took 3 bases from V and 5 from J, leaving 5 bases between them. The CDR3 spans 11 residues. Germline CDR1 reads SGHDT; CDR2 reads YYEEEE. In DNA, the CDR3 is TGTGCCAGCAGCTCAGGGGAGACCCAGTACTTC. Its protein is CASSSGETQYF. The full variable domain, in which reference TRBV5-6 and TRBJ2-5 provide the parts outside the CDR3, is DAGVTQSPTHLIKTRGQQVTLRCSPKSGHDTVSWYQQALGQGPQFIFQYYEEEERQRGNFPDRFSGHQFPNYSSELNVNALLLGDSALYLCASSSGETQYFGPGTRLLVL.

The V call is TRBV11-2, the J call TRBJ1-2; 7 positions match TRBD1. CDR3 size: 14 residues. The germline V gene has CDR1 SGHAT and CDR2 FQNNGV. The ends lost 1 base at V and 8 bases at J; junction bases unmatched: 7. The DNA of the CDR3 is TGTGCCAGCAGCTTAGCCCCACAGGGGCAGGGCTACACCTTC. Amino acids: CASSLAPQGQGYTF.

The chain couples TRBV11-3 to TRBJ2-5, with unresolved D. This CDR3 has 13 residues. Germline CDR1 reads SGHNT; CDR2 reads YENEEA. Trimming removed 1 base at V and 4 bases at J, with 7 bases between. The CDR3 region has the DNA TGTGCCAGCAGCTTAGGGGCCCCAGAGACCCAGTACTTC. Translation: CASSLGAPETQYF.

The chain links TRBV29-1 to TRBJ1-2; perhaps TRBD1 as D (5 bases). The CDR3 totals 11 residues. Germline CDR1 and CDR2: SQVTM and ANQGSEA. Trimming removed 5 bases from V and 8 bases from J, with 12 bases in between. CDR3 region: CSVPGGLGYTF. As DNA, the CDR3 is TGCAGCGTTCCCGGGGGTTTAGGCTACACCTTC.

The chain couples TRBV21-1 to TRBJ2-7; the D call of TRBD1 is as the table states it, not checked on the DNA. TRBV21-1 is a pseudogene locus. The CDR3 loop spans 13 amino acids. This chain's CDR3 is CAGPTGSSYEQYF. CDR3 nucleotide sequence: TGTGCCGGCCCAACAGGAAGCTCCTACGAGCAGTACTTC.

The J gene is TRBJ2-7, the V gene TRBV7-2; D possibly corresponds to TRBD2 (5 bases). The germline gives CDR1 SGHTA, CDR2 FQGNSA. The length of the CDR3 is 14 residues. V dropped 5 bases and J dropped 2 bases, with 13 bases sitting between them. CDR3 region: CASSLPGLTYEQYF. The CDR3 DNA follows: TGTGCCAGCAGCCTCCCCGGACTCACCTACGAGCAGTACTTC.

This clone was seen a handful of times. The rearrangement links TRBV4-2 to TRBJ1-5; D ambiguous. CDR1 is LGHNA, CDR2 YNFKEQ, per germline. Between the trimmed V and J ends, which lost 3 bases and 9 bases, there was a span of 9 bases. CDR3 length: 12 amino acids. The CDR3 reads CASSQPGRPQHF. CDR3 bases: TGTGCCAGCAGCCAGCCCGGGAGGCCCCAGCATTTT.

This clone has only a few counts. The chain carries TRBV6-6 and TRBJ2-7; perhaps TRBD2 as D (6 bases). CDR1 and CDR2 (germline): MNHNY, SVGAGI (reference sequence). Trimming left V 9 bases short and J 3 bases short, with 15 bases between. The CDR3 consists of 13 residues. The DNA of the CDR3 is TGTGCCAGTGGGGGAGGCAGCCACTACGAGCAGTACTTC. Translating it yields CASGGGSHYEQYF.

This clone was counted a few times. The CDR3 DNA sequence: TGTGCCAGCAGATTAGGGGGGGGCGCCGCGGGCAATGAGCAGTTCTTC. Residues: CASRLGGGAAGNEQFF. The chain carries TRBV28 and TRBJ2-1; D possibly corresponds to TRBD2 (7 bases). The length of the CDR3 is 16 residues. The germline gives CDR1 MDHEN, CDR2 SYDVKM. The V gene lost 6 bases and the J gene lost 6 bases, with 21 bases spanning the gap.

CDR3 amino acids: CASRRGQGAPYEQYF. CDR3 bases: TGTGCCAGCCGTAGAGGACAGGGGGCCCCCTACGAGCAGTACTTC. This chain uses TRBV7-2 with TRBJ2-7; 11 bases map to TRBD1. Germline V gene data show CDR1 as SGHTA and CDR2 as FQGNSA. Germline trimming cut 8 bases from V and 2 bases from J; bases unmatched to any gene: 8. The CDR3 runs to 15 residues.

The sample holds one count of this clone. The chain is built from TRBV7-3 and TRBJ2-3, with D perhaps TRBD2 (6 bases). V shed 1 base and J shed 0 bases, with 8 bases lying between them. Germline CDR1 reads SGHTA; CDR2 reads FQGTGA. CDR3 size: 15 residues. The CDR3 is CASSLRGGSTDTQYF. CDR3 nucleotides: TGTGCCAGCAGCTTAAGGGGAGGAAGCACAGATACGCAGTATTTT.

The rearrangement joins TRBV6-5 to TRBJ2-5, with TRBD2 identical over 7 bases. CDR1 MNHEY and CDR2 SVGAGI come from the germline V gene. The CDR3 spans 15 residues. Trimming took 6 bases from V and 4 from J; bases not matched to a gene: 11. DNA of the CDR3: TGTGCCAGCAGCGCGAGCGGGATGGTAGGAGAGACCCAGTACTTC. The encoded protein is CASSASGMVGETQYF.

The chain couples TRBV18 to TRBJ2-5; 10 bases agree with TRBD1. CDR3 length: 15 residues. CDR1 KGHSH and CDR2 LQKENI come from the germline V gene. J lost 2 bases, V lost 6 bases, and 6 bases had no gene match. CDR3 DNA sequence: TGTGCCAGCTCCCCCGGGACAGGGGCACAAGAGACCCAGTACTTC. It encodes CASSPGTGAQETQYF.

The CDR3 region is CASSRGAREQFF. CDR3 nucleotides: TGTGCCAGTAGTAGGGGGGCACGCGAGCAGTTCTTC. This chain connects TRBV19 to TRBJ2-1; D may be TRBD1 or TRBD2 (6 bases each). The germline gives CDR1 LNHDA, CDR2 SQIVND (reference sequence). With 4 bases removed from V and 10 bases from J, the gap between germline ends came to 11 bases. The CDR3 runs 12 residues.

The CDR3 region has the DNA TGTGCCATCAGTCAGGGCACTGAAGCTTTCTTT. Translation: CAISQGTEAFF. The V and J genes are TRBV10-3 and TRBJ1-1, with D possibly being TRBD1 (5 bases). CDR3 length: 11 residues. CDR1 is ENHRY and CDR2 is SYGVKD in the germline V gene. Trimming stripped 5 bases from V and 4 bases from J, with 5 bases between.

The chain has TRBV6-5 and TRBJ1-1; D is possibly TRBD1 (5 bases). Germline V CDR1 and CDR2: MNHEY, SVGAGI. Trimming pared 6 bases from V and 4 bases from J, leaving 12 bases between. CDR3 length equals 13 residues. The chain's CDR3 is CASSRGGGTEAFF. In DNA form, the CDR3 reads TGTGCCAGCAGCCGGGGGGGAGGCACTGAAGCTTTCTTT.

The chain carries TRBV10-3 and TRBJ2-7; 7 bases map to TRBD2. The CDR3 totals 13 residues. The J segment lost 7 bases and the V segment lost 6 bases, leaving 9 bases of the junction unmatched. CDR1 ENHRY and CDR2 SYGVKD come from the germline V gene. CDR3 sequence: CAISPREAGEQYF. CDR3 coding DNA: TGTGCCATCAGCCCCCGGGAAGCGGGAGAGCAGTACTTC.

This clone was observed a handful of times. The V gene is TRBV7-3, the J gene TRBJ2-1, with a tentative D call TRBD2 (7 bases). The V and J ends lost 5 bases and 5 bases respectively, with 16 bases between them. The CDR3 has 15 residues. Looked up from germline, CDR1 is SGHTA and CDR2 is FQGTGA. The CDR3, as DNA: TGTGCCAGCAGCGCCCAGGGGACTACCCACAATGAGCAGTTCTTC. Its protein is CASSAQGTTHNEQFF.

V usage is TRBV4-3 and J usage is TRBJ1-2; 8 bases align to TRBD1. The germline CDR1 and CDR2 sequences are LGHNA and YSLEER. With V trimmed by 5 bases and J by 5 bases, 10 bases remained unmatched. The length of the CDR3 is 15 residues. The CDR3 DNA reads TGCGCCAGCAGCTCCCAGCCGACAGGGGAGTATGGCTACACCTTC. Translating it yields CASSSQPTGEYGYTF.

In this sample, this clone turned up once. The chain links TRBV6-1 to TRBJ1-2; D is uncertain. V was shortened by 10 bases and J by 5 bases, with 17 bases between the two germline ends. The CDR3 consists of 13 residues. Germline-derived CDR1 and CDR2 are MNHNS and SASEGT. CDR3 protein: CATRNGEQYGYTF. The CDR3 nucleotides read TGTGCCACCCGAAACGGGGAACAGTATGGCTACACCTTC.

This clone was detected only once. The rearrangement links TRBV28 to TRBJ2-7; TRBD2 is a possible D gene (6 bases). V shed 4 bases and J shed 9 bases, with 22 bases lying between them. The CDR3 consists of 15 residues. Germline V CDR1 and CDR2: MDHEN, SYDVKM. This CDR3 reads CASSWGGGARMSQYF. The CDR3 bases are TGTGCCAGCAGTTGGGGAGGAGGTGCCCGCATGTCGCAGTACTTC.

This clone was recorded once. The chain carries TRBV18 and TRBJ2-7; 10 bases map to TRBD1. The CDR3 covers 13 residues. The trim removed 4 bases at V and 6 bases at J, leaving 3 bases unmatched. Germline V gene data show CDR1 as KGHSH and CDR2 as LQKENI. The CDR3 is CASSRGQGGEQYF. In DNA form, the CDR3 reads TGTGCCAGCTCACGAGGACAGGGGGGCGAGCAGTACTTC.